These T cell receptor beta chains were read from a single sample in a study of T-cell memory formation after mild COVID-19. Each CDR3 protein gets one entry after TCRdb re-called the 5' RACE reads with MiXCR. The sample includes 580,000 or so distinct CDR3 sequences, roughly 17% of them seen just once. Sample: PBMCs or a T cell subset sorted from them (not recorded which). The receptors here all came from an adult woman who had mild COVID-19 (a few samples of this study predate the infection). Cell type and time point are not known. Both conserved end residues are part of each CDR3. D genes are given only for firm matches. A clone size is listed for some rows: how often the clone was seen (once, few, many), or a class if it is expanded.

v_gene	abundance	j_gene	d_gene	CDR3nt	CDR3aa
TRBV29-1	few	TRBJ1-2	-	TGCAGCGTTGGGGGCAGGGATCTCCGTGGCTACACCTTC	CSVGGRDLRGYTF
TRBV11-2	few	TRBJ2-7	TRBD2	TGTGCCAGCAGCTTAGAAAGGCTAGCGGTATACGAGCAGTACTTC	CASSLERLAVYEQYF
TRBV5-1	few	TRBJ2-3	-	TGCGCCAGCAGCCTTCGTCCGAGTCCCGATTTTTCAGATACGCAGTATTTT	CASSLRPSPDFSDTQYF
TRBV12-3/TRBV12-4	few	TRBJ2-2	-	TGTGCCAGCAGGGGGGCTGGGTTGGACACCGGGGAGCTGTTTTTT	CASRGAGLDTGELFF
TRBV27	-	TRBJ2-7	TRBD2	TGTGCCAGCAGTGGGTTAGCGGGAGGAGCCTACGAGCAGTACTTC	CASSGLAGGAYEQYF
TRBV7-2	-	TRBJ1-4	-	TGTGCCAGCAGCTTGGACAAATGGGCTGAAAAACTGTTTTTT	CASSLDKWAEKLFF
TRBV6-2/TRBV6-3	few	TRBJ1-5	-	TGTGCCAGCAGCAAATCGGGTAGCAATCAGCCCCAGCATTTT	CASSKSGSNQPQHF
TRBV27	-	TRBJ2-1	-	TGTGCCAGCAGTTTAATACTGCACAATGAGCAGTTCTTC	CASSLILHNEQFF
TRBV20-1	-	TRBJ1-1	-	TGCAGTGCTAGAGTACAGGTGAACACTGAAGCTTTCTTT	CSARVQVNTEAFF
TRBV6-1	-	TRBJ1-4	-	TGTGCCAGCACTGCCTGGGGAGGAGAAAAACTGTTTTTT	CASTAWGGEKLFF
TRBV4-2	-	TRBJ2-5	-	TGTGCCAGCAGCCAAGGACGGACTCAAGAGACCCAGTACTTC	CASSQGRTQETQYF
TRBV6-5	-	TRBJ2-6	-	TGTGCCAGCAGTCCCGTCCCCAAGGTGGCTGGGGCCAACGTCCTGACTTTC	CASSPVPKVAGANVLTF
TRBV20-1	few	TRBJ2-1	TRBD2	TGCAGTGCTAGGCCCCAACTAGCGGGAGGACACAATGAGCAGTTCTTC	CSARPQLAGGHNEQFF
TRBV24-1	-	TRBJ2-3	-	TGTGCCACCAGTGATTTCCGAAAGTGGGATTGGGCAGATACGCAGTATTTT	CATSDFRKWDWADTQYF
TRBV3-1	few	TRBJ1-2	TRBD1	TGTGCCAGCAGCCACGGGACAGGGGGATATGGCTACACCTTC	CASSHGTGGYGYTF
TRBV7-6	-	TRBJ2-7	TRBD2	TGTGCCAGCAGCTTAGTTTCCTCCGGGACTAGCGGGACCTCAGCCTACGAGCAGTACTTC	CASSLVSSGTSGTSAYEQYF
TRBV20-1	-	TRBJ1-2	TRBD1	TGCAGTGCTACCAGACAGGGGTCCGTCGAAACTAACTATGGCTACACCTTC	CSATRQGSVETNYGYTF
TRBV10-3	-	TRBJ2-1	TRBD1	TGTGCCATCAGTGAGCGGGGACAGGGTGGCGGCGAGCAGTTCTTC	CAISERGQGGGEQFF
TRBV4-2	few	TRBJ2-3	-	TGTGCCAGCAGCCAAGAGGCAGGGGCGACAGATACGCAGTATTTT	CASSQEAGATDTQYF
TRBV7-9	many	TRBJ2-7	-	TGTGCCAGCAGTTTATCGGGTGAGCAGTACTTC	CASSLSGEQYF
TRBV29-1	few	TRBJ2-5	TRBD2	TGCAGCGTTGAAGAAAATCTAGCGGGGGGGTTCATGGAGACCCAGTACTTC	CSVEENLAGGFMETQYF
TRBV7-9	-	TRBJ2-1	-	TGTGCCAGCAGCCAAAGAGGACTGATGAACAATGAGCAGTTCTTC	CASSQRGLMNNEQFF
TRBV7-9	few	TRBJ1-2	-	TGTGCCAGCAGCTTAGAGACAGGATCGACCTATGGCTACACCTTC	CASSLETGSTYGYTF
TRBV12-3/TRBV12-4	-	TRBJ1-6	-	TGTGCCAGCCGCGCAATGGGAGGCTCACCCCTCCACTTT	CASRAMGGSPLHF
TRBV5-1	few	TRBJ2-7	-	TGCGCCAGCAGCTTGGACGATTGGGGCTACGAGCAGTACTTC	CASSLDDWGYEQYF
TRBV5-1	many	TRBJ2-5	-	TGCGCCAGCAGCTTGCCAGAAGAGACCCAGTACTTC	CASSLPEETQYF
TRBV9	-	TRBJ1-2	-	TGTGCCAGCAGCGTAGCTCCAGGGAACTATGGCTACACCTTC	CASSVAPGNYGYTF
TRBV10-3	-	TRBJ2-7	TRBD1	TGTGCCATAGGGCCGGGACAGGGCTCCGAGCAGTACTTC	CAIGPGQGSEQYF
TRBV4-1	many	TRBJ2-5	TRBD2	TGCGCCAGCAGCTCGACGCGGACTAGCGGGGGGGCCGAGACCCAGTACTTC	CASSSTRTSGGAETQYF
TRBV24-1	few	TRBJ1-5	-	TGTGCCACCAGTGACGCCTCGCGGGGTCAGCCCCAGCATTTT	CATSDASRGQPQHF
TRBV7-6	few	TRBJ1-2	TRBD1	TGTGCCAGCAGCTTAGCCCAGGGGGCGGAGGGCTACACCTTC	CASSLAQGAEGYTF
TRBV7-9	many	TRBJ2-1	-	TGTGCCAGCAGCTTAACTAGCCAGAATGAGCAGTTCTTC	CASSLTSQNEQFF
TRBV19	many	TRBJ1-1	-	TGTGCCAGTAGTATCCCCGCCGGGGGCACTGAAGCTTTCTTT	CASSIPAGGTEAFF
TRBV4-1	-	TRBJ2-7	TRBD2	TGCGCCAGCAGCCAAGATGGGAGGGGAAACTACGAGCAGTACTTC	CASSQDGRGNYEQYF
TRBV5-1	-	TRBJ2-7	TRBD1	TGCGCCAGCAGCCCTGGGACAGTTCATTCCTACGAGCAGTACTTC	CASSPGTVHSYEQYF
TRBV20-1	-	TRBJ1-2	-	TGCAGTGCATCCGGGGTGTATGGCTACACCTTC	CSASGVYGYTF
TRBV27	-	TRBJ1-5	-	TGTGCCAGCAGTTTAAAGGCTAAGGGGTTGAGTCAGCCCCAGCATTTT	CASSLKAKGLSQPQHF
TRBV10-3	-	TRBJ1-1	-	TGTGCCATTAGAGGGACTTGGGGGGGAGACACTGAAGCTTTCTTT	CAIRGTWGGDTEAFF
TRBV4-1	-	TRBJ2-7	TRBD2	TGCGCCAGCAGCCCAGCGGGGGAATCCTACGAGCAGTACTTC	CASSPAGESYEQYF
TRBV2	-	TRBJ1-4	TRBD1	TGTGCCAGCGACGACAGGGGCGCAACTAATGAAAAACTGTTTTTT	CASDDRGATNEKLFF
TRBV29-1	few	TRBJ2-7	TRBD1	TGCAGCGTACAGACAGGGATCTACGAGCAGTACTTC	CSVQTGIYEQYF
TRBV19	few	TRBJ2-2	-	TGTGCCAGTAGTGGGCAGACCTTCACCGGGGAGCTGTTTTTT	CASSGQTFTGELFF
TRBV30	-	TRBJ2-2	TRBD1	TGTGCCTGGAGGGTAAAGGGGGCGGTTGGGGAGCTGTTTTTT	CAWRVKGAVGELFF
TRBV7-2	-	TRBJ2-7	TRBD1	TGTGCCAGCAGCTATGGACAGGGGGCTTCTGAAGAGCAGTACTTC	CASSYGQGASEEQYF
TRBV19	-	TRBJ1-1	-	TGTGCCAGTAGTATTGGACAGATGAACACTGAAGCTTTCTTT	CASSIGQMNTEAFF
TRBV6-1	-	TRBJ2-3	TRBD2	TGTGCCAGCAGTGAGGCTAGCGGGGCAGATACGCAGTATTTT	CASSEASGADTQYF
TRBV3-1	few	TRBJ2-3	TRBD2	TGTGCCAGCAGCCGAGCTTGGGGTAGCGGGATAACAGATACGCAGTATTTT	CASSRAWGSGITDTQYF
TRBV5-6	once	TRBJ2-7	TRBD1	TGTGCCAGCAGCTTGGGGACAGGGAGCGACGAGCAGTACTTC	CASSLGTGSDEQYF
TRBV5-1	-	TRBJ2-7	TRBD2	TGCGCCAGCAGCACATCCGGGACTACCTACGAGCAGTACTTC	CASSTSGTTYEQYF
TRBV7-2	-	TRBJ2-5	-	TGTGCCAGCAGCTTAACCTACGGAGGAGAGACCCAGTACTTC	CASSLTYGGETQYF
TRBV5-1	few	TRBJ1-2	-	TGCGCCAGCAGCTCGCAAACTGTTTACGCCGGGACGGAGAACTATGGCTACACCTTC	CASSSQTVYAGTENYGYTF